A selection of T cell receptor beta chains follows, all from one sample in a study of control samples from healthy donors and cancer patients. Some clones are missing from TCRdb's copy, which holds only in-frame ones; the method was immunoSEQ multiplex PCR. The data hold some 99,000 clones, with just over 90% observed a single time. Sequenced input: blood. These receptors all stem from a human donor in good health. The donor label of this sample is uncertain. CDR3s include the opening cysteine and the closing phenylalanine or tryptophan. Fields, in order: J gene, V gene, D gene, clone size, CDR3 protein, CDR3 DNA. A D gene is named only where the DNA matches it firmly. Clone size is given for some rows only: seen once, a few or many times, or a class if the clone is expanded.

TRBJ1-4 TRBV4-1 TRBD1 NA CASSGQGATNEKLFF TGCGCCAGCAGCGGACAGGGAGCAACTAATGAAAAACTGTTTTTT
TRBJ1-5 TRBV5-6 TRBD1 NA CASSLQGAGSNQPQHF TGTGCCAGCAGCTTGCAGGGGGCGGGCAGCAATCAGCCCCAGCATTTT
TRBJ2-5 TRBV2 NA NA CASQTLEAETQYF TGTGCCAGCCAAACGCTGGAGGCGGAGACCCAGTACTTC
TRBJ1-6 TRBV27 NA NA CASSLARDNSPLHF TGTGCCAGCAGTTTGGCCAGGGACAATTCACCCCTCCACTTT
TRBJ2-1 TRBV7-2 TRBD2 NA CASSPNLAGPGGEQFF TGTGCCAGCAGCCCGAACCTAGCGGGGCCCGGAGGGGAGCAGTTCTTC
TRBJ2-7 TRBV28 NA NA CASSLGQPTYEQYF TGTGCCAGCAGTTTAGGACAGCCTACCTACGAGCAGTACTTC
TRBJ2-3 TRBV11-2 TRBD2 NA CASSITGTSIDTQYF TGTGCCAGCAGCATAACCGGGACTAGCATTGATACGCAGTATTTT
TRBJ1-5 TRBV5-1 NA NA CASSPGLGHQPQHF TGCGCCAGCAGCCCGGGCCTTGGCCATCAGCCCCAGCATTTT
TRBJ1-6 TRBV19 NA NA CASSIWGSLNSPLHF TGTGCCAGTAGTATCTGGGGTAGCCTAAATTCACCCCTCCACTTT
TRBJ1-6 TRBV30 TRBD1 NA CAWRKGQGDSYNSPLHF TGTGCCTGGAGGAAGGGACAGGGAGACTCCTATAATTCACCCCTCCACTTT
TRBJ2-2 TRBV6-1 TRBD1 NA CASSEAGQGAGELFF TGTGCCAGCAGTGAAGCCGGACAGGGGGCCGGGGAGCTGTTTTTT
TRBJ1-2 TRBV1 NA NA CTSSQVVQSANYGYTF TGCACCAGCAGCCAAGTGGTACAGTCGGCGAACTATGGCTACACCTTC
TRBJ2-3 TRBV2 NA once CASSEGLTDTQYF TGTGCCAGCAGCGAGGGGCTCACAGATACGCAGTATTTT
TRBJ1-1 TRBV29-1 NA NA CSVLDGWNTEAFF TGCAGCGTGTTGGACGGATGGAACACTGAAGCTTTCTTT